Listed below are T cell receptor beta chains from one sample, sequenced in a study of blood T cell repertoires in COVID-19. Sequenced by immunoSEQ multiplex PCR; TCRdb stores in-frame clones only, minus some. The repertoire holds 120,000 to 150,000 clones, over 80% seen once, with roughly 6.2% in the top ten. Sequenced material: PBMCs or T cells enriched from blood (not recorded which). Receptor source: a woman aged 40 to 50 who had recovered from COVID-19. Each CDR3 is given with its conserved first and last residue. A D gene is named only where the DNA matches it firmly. Rows give clone size only sometimes, using once, few, many, or a class for an expanded clone.

clone_size | j_call | d_call | v_call | cdr3_nt | cdr3_aa
few | TRBJ1-5 | NA | TRBV2 | TGTGCCAGCAGTGTGGAGGGATCGGGTCAGCCCCAGCATTTT | CASSVEGSGQPQHF
NA | TRBJ1-5 | NA | TRBV27 | TGTGCCAGCAGTTTGGGGACTCGCAATCAGCCCCAGCATTTT | CASSLGTRNQPQHF
NA | TRBJ2-7 | NA | TRBV27 | TGTGCCAGCAGTTTTGGCCCGGGCTACGAGCAGTACTTC | CASSFGPGYEQYF
NA | TRBJ1-5 | NA | TRBV3-1/TRBV3-2 | TGTGCCAGCAGCCCCGCTGGTAGGGGTAGCAATCAGCCCCAGCATTTT | CASSPAGRGSNQPQHF
NA | TRBJ2-2 | NA | TRBV3-1/TRBV3-2 | TGTGCCAGCAGCCGGGGCCCCAGGGAGCTGTTTTTT | CASSRGPRELFF
NA | TRBJ1-5 | TRBD1 | TRBV6-5 | TGTGCCACCACGGGACAGGGCGGTCAGCCCCAGCATTTT | CATTGQGGQPQHF
NA | TRBJ1-5 | NA | TRBV11-2 | TGTGCCAGCAGCTTAGATATAGGCGGGGTTCAGCCCCAGCATTTT | CASSLDIGGVQPQHF
NA | TRBJ2-7 | TRBD2 | TRBV6-5 | TGTGCCAGCAGGTTAGCGGGGGGCCACGAGCAGTACTTC | CASRLAGGHEQYF
NA | TRBJ1-4 | NA | TRBV9 | TGTGCCAGCAGCGTTTTACAGTCTAATGAAAAACTGTTTTTT | CASSVLQSNEKLFF
NA | TRBJ1-1 | NA | TRBV5-1 | TGCGCCAGCAGCTTGGCCCCTCCGGGGGGCTCGAACACTGAAGCTTTCTTT | CASSLAPPGGSNTEAFF
NA | TRBJ2-1 | TRBD2 | TRBV3-1/TRBV3-2 | TGTGCCAGCAGCCAAGGACTAGCGGGAGTTAATGAGCAGTTCTTC | CASSQGLAGVNEQFF
NA | TRBJ2-2 | NA | TRBV25-1 | TGTGCCAGCAGTGAATACAGCAGGGGCGCGGCCGGGGAGCTGTTTTTT | CASSEYSRGAAGELFF
NA | TRBJ2-7 | NA | TRBV19 | TGTGCCAGTAGTTTGACTAATCTAGGCAACGAGCAGTACTTC | CASSLTNLGNEQYF
NA | TRBJ1-1 | TRBD1 | TRBV27 | TGTGCCAGCAGTTTATCCTACCTTAATGGACAGGGGGCGCTAGGCACTGAAGCTTTCTTT | CASSLSYLNGQGALGTEAFF
NA | TRBJ2-7 | TRBD1 | TRBV5-1 | TGCGCCAGCAGCCGCGAGGGACAGGTCTACGAGCAGTACTTC | CASSREGQVYEQYF
NA | TRBJ2-1 | NA | TRBV7-9 | TGTGCCAGCAGCTCCTACACCGGGTCATACAATGAGCAGTTCTTC | CASSSYTGSYNEQFF
many | TRBJ2-3 | TRBD2 | TRBV18 | TGTGCCAGCTCACTAGCGGGAGGCACAGATACGCAGTATTTT | CASSLAGGTDTQYF
NA | TRBJ2-7 | TRBD2 | TRBV4-1 | TGCGCCAGCAGCCAAACTATAACTAGCGGGAGCCGTCAGCAGTACTTC | CASSQTITSGSRQQYF
NA | TRBJ1-1 | NA | TRBV19 | TGTGCCAGTAGTACCGACGGGGGGAGAACTGAAGCTTTCTTT | CASSTDGGRTEAFF
NA | TRBJ2-1 | NA | TRBV21-1 | TGTGCCAGCAGCAAAGTCCGGGCGACTAGCTGGGAGCAGTTCTTC | CASSKVRATSWEQFF
NA | TRBJ2-3 | TRBD2 | TRBV6-1 | TGTGCCAGCAGTGAAAGGGAGGGAGGGCCGAAAACGCAGTATTTT | CASSEREGGPKTQYF
NA | TRBJ1-1 | NA | TRBV3-1/TRBV3-2 | TGTGCCAGCAGCCGAATATTTCGGGAACCGACCCAAACTGAAGCTTTCTTT | CASSRIFREPTQTEAFF
NA | TRBJ1-3 | NA | TRBV5-1 | TGCGCCAGCAGCTTCGAGGGGCAGGGGATAGGAAACACCATATATTTT | CASSFEGQGIGNTIYF
NA | TRBJ2-3 | TRBD1 | TRBV7-9 | TGTGCCAGCAGCCCCGGGACAGACCGCACAGATACGCAGTATTTT | CASSPGTDRTDTQYF
NA | TRBJ1-2 | NA | TRBV4-1 | TGCGCCAGCAGCCAATATCGGGAGGCGAGGGATACTAACTATGGCTACACCTTC | CASSQYREARDTNYGYTF
NA | TRBJ1-2 | TRBD1 | TRBV2 | TGTGCCAGCAGTGAGGGGACAGACTATGGCTACACCTTC | CASSEGTDYGYTF
NA | TRBJ1-1 | NA | TRBV7-2 | TGTGCCAGCAGCTTAGCGCTAGGGAACACTGAAGCTTTCTTT | CASSLALGNTEAFF
NA | TRBJ1-1 | NA | TRBV18 | TGTGCCAGCTCACCGGGCAGGGACATGAACACTGAAGCTTTCTTT | CASSPGRDMNTEAFF
NA | TRBJ1-6 | NA | TRBV16 | TGTGCCAGCAGCCAAAGGCCAGGGGAGAATTCACCCCTCCACTTT | CASSQRPGENSPLHF
NA | TRBJ2-1 | NA | TRBV3-1/TRBV3-2 | TGTGCCAGCAGCCAAGAAGACGGCGGCTCCTACAATGAGCAGTTCTTC | CASSQEDGGSYNEQFF
NA | TRBJ1-2 | TRBD1 | TRBV6-5 | TGTGCCAGCAGCCGGGGTCAGGGGGCGCACGGCTACACCTTC | CASSRGQGAHGYTF
NA | TRBJ2-3 | NA | TRBV5-5 | TGTGCCAGCAGCTTGTTTTCTAAAGGGGGCACAGATACGCAGTATTTT | CASSLFSKGGTDTQYF
NA | TRBJ2-1 | NA | TRBV12-3/TRBV12-4 | TGTGCCAGTGGAGACGGGATGGGCAATGAGCAGTTCTTC | CASGDGMGNEQFF
NA | TRBJ2-6 | TRBD2 | TRBV7-8 | TGTGCCAGCAGCTCCAGACTAGCGGGGGGGAACTCTGGGGCCAACGTCCTGACTTTC | CASSSRLAGGNSGANVLTF
NA | TRBJ1-3 | NA | TRBV3-1/TRBV3-2 | TGTGCCAGCAGCCGTCCGGGGGGCCCTAGCTCTGGAAACACCATATATTTT | CASSRPGGPSSGNTIYF
NA | TRBJ2-7 | NA | TRBV29-1 | TGCAGCGTTGAAAGTGGGAGCTCCTACGAGCAGTACTTC | CSVESGSSYEQYF
once | TRBJ1-4 | TRBD1 | TRBV27 | TGTGCCAGCAGCCGAGACTATAGGACAGGGGTTGAAAAACTGTTTTTT | CASSRDYRTGVEKLFF
medium-sized | TRBJ1-2 | TRBD1 | TRBV2 | TGTGCCAGCAGTGAGGGGGGACAGGGGGCCCCGTCGAGCTATGGCTACACCTTC | CASSEGGQGAPSSYGYTF
NA | TRBJ1-1 | NA | TRBV18 | TGTGCCAGCTCACGTGGATCAGGGGCGCCCACTGAAGCTTTCTTT | CASSRGSGAPTEAFF
NA | TRBJ2-1 | TRBD2 | TRBV6-4 | TGTGCCAGCAGTGAACTAGCGGGAGGGTACAATGAGCAGTTCTTC | CASSELAGGYNEQFF
NA | TRBJ2-2 | NA | TRBV6-6 | TGTGCCACCGACACTGCCACCGGGGAGCTGTTTTTT | CATDTATGELFF
NA | TRBJ1-2 | NA | TRBV6-1 | TGTGCCAGCAGTGATCAGGGTCGGTATGGCTACACCTTC | CASSDQGRYGYTF
once | TRBJ2-1 | NA | TRBV19 | TGTGCCAGTAGTATAGTAGGAGCAAGGGGCTACAGTGGTGAGCAGTTCTTC | CASSIVGARGYSGEQFF
NA | TRBJ2-5 | TRBD2 | TRBV7-8 | TGTGCCAGCAGCCGGGGCGGGAGGGCCTCAGAGACCCAGTACTTC | CASSRGGRASETQYF
once | TRBJ1-1 | NA | TRBV19 | TGTGCCAGTAGTATAGGAACTTCGATGAACACTGAAGCTTTCTTT | CASSIGTSMNTEAFF
NA | TRBJ2-1 | TRBD2 | TRBV27 | TGTGCCAGCAGTTTTCTATTAACGGGGGGGCCCGGTGAGCAGTTCTTC | CASSFLLTGGPGEQFF
NA | TRBJ1-1 | NA | TRBV9 | TGTGCCAGCAGCGTAGCGGGAGGGGGATCCACTGAAGCTTTCTTT | CASSVAGGGSTEAFF
NA | TRBJ1-6 | TRBD1 | TRBV7-7 | TGTGCTAGCAGCATAAAAGACAGGGGAGGTAATTCACCCCTCCACTTT | CASSIKDRGGNSPLHF
NA | TRBJ2-7 | NA | TRBV6-5 | TGTGCCAGCAGGACACGGGGGGCTGCGGCCTACGAGCAGTACTTC | CASRTRGAAAYEQYF
once | TRBJ2-5 | TRBD2 | TRBV28 | TGTGCCAGCAGCTCTCTCAGCGGGGGCGTTTGGGAGACCCAGTACTTC | CASSSLSGGVWETQYF
NA | TRBJ2-3 | TRBD1 | TRBV11-2 | TGTGCCAGCAGCCTCACACGGACAGGGCGTGATACGCAGTATTTT | CASSLTRTGRDTQYF
NA | TRBJ1-5 | NA | TRBV28 | TGTGCCAGCAGTTCCTTCCTAAATCAGCCCCAGCATTTT | CASSSFLNQPQHF
NA | TRBJ2-1 | NA | TRBV7-2 | TGTGCCAGCAGCTTAGACGGGGTCAATGAGCAGTTCTTC | CASSLDGVNEQFF
NA | TRBJ2-5 | TRBD2 | TRBV6-2/TRBV6-3 | TGTGCCAGCAGTTACGGGGGACTAGCGGGAGAAGAGACCCAGTACTTC | CASSYGGLAGEETQYF